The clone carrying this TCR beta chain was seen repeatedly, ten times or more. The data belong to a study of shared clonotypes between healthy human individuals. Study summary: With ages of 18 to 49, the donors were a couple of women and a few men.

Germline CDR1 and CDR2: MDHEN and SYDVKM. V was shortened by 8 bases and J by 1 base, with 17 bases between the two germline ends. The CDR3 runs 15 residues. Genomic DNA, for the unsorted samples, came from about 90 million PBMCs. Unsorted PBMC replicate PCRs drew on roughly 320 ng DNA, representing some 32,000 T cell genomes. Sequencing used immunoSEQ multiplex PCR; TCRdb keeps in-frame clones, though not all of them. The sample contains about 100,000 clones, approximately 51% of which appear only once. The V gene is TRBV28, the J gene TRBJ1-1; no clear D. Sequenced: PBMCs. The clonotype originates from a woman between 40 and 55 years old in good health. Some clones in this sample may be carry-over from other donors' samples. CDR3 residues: CASPPAGRENTEAFF. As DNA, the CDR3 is TGTGCCAGCCCCCCCGCGGGCAGAGAGAACACTGAAGCTTTCTTT.